Below, 18 T cell receptor beta chains from the same sample are listed, as sequenced in a study of OX40 agonist ivuxolimab in advanced cancers. Assay used: immunoSEQ multiplex PCR; TCRdb lists only in-frame clones, some missing. The sample lists tens of thousands of clones; over 75% were seen once. The material was CD4+ or CD8+ T cells sorted from blood, obtained in a trial of the OX40 agonist ivuxolimab. These receptors were collected from an adult with an advanced solid tumor such as melanoma, head and neck, liver or kidney cancer.

The chain carries TRBV2 and TRBJ1-2; D not resolved. Trimming shortened V by 6 bases and J by 4 bases, and 12 bases separated the two germline ends. The CDR3 consists of 13 residues. Germline CDR1 reads SNHLY; CDR2 reads FYNNEI. This CDR3 reads CASRTVGFYGYTF. Here the CDR3 DNA reads TGTGCCAGCAGGACGGTTGGGTTCTATGGCTACACCTTC.

The gene calls are TRBV6-1 and TRBJ2-7; D ambiguous. The CDR3 has 14 amino acids. The V end lost 2 bases, the J end lost 7 bases, and 15 bases lay between the germline ends. The V gene's germline CDR1 is MNHNS and CDR2 SASEGT. The CDR3 coding sequence is TGTGCCAGCAGTGAAAAGTCCGGTGCGAGTGAGCAGTACGTC. This codes for CASSEKSGASEQYV.

The V gene is TRBV19, the J gene TRBJ2-3, with D perhaps TRBD2 (7 bases). The CDR3 sequence is 16 residues long. Germline V gives CDR1 LNHDA, CDR2 SQIVND (reference sequence). The germline V and J ends were trimmed by 3 bases and 2 bases, with 15 bases remaining between them. The CDR3 DNA follows: TGTGCCAGTAGTATCGGCGGGGGACACAACACAGATACGCAGTATTTT. This translates into CASSIGGGHNTDTQYF.

The chain employs TRBV18 and TRBJ2-5, with D possibly TRBD1 on 5 matching bases. CDR1 is KGHSH, CDR2 LQKENI, per germline. V lost 9 bases and J 4 bases, leaving 12 bases between the germline ends. The CDR3 is 12 amino acids. Here the CDR3 reads CASEGVGETQYF. The CDR3 nucleotides read TGTGCCAGTGAAGGGGTCGGAGAGACCCAGTACTTC.

This clone was picked up one time. The chain combines TRBV11-1 with TRBJ2-3; weak D call: TRBD1 (6 bases). The CDR3 runs 15 residues. Trimming removed 2 bases from V and 4 bases from J, with 13 bases in between. Germline assignment: CDR1 SGHAT and CDR2 FQDESV (reference sequence). The CDR3 sequence is CASSLQGIGPDTQYF. Written as DNA, the CDR3 is TGTGCCAGCAGCTTACAGGGGATCGGCCCAGATACGCAGTATTTT.

The chain has TRBV6-5 and TRBJ2-5; 11 positions match TRBD2. The germline gives CDR1 MNHEY, CDR2 SVGAGI. The CDR3 loop spans 14 amino acids. Unmatched junction bases numbered 4, after V lost 5 bases and J lost 5 bases. The CDR3 nucleotides read TGTGCCAGCAGTGGAACTAGCGGGAGCGAGACCCAGTACTTC. Translation: CASSGTSGSETQYF.

The chain links TRBV15 to TRBJ1-4; D remains unclear. V was clipped by 4 bases and J by 0 bases, with 9 bases between them. The germline gives CDR1 LNHNV, CDR2 YYDKDF (reference sequence). The CDR3 extends over 15 amino acids. The CDR3 region has the DNA TGTGCCACCAGCACCTACATGACAACTAATGAAAAACTGTTTTTT. It specifies CATSTYMTTNEKLFF.

The V gene is TRBV5-1, the J gene TRBJ2-5; D is ambiguous. V was trimmed by 0 bases and J by 5 bases, leaving 5 bases between them. This CDR3 spans 12 amino acids. Germline CDR1 is SGHRS and CDR2 is YFSETQ. The CDR3 nucleotides read TGCGCCAGCAGCTTGGTCCTGGAGACCCAGTACTTC. Translating gives CASSLVLETQYF. The whole variable domain, filled in from reference TRBV5-1 and TRBJ2-5, reads KAGVTQTPRYLIKTRGQQVTLSCSPISGHRSVSWYQQTPGQGLQFLFEYFSETQRNKGNFPGRFSGRQFSNSRSEMNVSTLELGDSALYLCASSLVLETQYFGPGTRLLVL.

The genes are TRBV5-1 and TRBJ1-3, with D unresolved. The V gene's germline CDR1 is SGHRS and CDR2 YFSETQ. The V end lost 4 bases, the J end lost 0 bases, and 14 bases lay between the germline ends. CDR3 length equals 16 residues. The CDR3 DNA is TGCGCCAGCAGCCCCGAACCCCAGAGCTCTGGAAACACCATATATTTT. It yields the protein CASSPEPQSSGNTIYF.

The V and J genes are TRBV7-9 and TRBJ2-1; D gene unclear. This CDR3 is built from 13 residues. The germline V gene has CDR1 SEHNR and CDR2 FQNEAQ (reference sequence). The ends were cut back, 6 bases at V and 7 bases at J, with 13 bases in the middle. CDR3 DNA sequence: TGTGCCAGCAGGAGCGATTCTGGGAATGAGCAGTTCTTC. It codes for CASRSDSGNEQFF.

V usage is TRBV7-3 and J usage is TRBJ2-7, with D perhaps TRBD1 or TRBD2 (5 bases each). This CDR3 has 15 amino acids. Trimming took 1 base from V and 1 from J, leaving 11 bases between them. Germline loops: CDR1 SGHTA, CDR2 FQGTGA. CDR3 DNA: TGTGCCAGCAGCTTAAATCGGGACCCTTCCTACGAGCAGTACTTC. Amino acids: CASSLNRDPSYEQYF.

This clone was seen only once. The V and J genes are TRBV19 and TRBJ1-2; D not resolved. This CDR3 has 12 amino acids. Trimming left V 8 bases short and J 6 bases short, with 13 bases between. From germline, CDR1 is LNHDA and CDR2 SQIVND (reference sequence). The CDR3 DNA reads as TGTGCCAGTGCCCTCAGGCCTGATGGCTACACCTTC. This encodes CASALRPDGYTF.

The V gene is TRBV5-1, the J gene TRBJ2-2; the D gene is possibly TRBD1 (5 bases). The germline CDR1 and CDR2 sequences are SGHRS and YFSETQ. This CDR3 comprises 14 residues. Trimming cost V 0 bases and J 4 bases, with 7 bases left between them. The CDR3 DNA sequence: TGCGCCAGCAGCTTGGATGGGGCCACCGGGGAGCTGTTTTTT. Translating gives CASSLDGATGELFF.

This chain links TRBV6-5 with TRBJ1-6, with a tentative D call TRBD1 (5 bases). V was clipped by 2 bases and J by 9 bases, with 8 bases between them. CDR1 and CDR2 from the germline V gene are MNHEY and SVGAGI. CDR3 length: 13 residues. The CDR3 nucleotides are TGTGCCAGCAGTTACCAGGGAGGTTCACCCCTCCACTTT. Its translation is CASSYQGGSPLHF.

This rearrangement joins TRBV18 to TRBJ1-2, with D uncertain. CDR3 size: 16 residues. Germline V lookup: CDR1 KGHSH, CDR2 LQKENI. Trimming took 5 bases from V and 0 from J, leaving 16 bases between them. The CDR3 bases are TGTGCCAGCTCAACCGGAACAACCGGGGCTAACTATGGCTACACCTTC. This translates into CASSTGTTGANYGYTF.

This chain uses TRBV30 with TRBJ2-7; D gene ambiguous. This CDR3 has 17 residues. Trimming pared 0 bases from V and 1 base from J, leaving 19 bases between. CDR1 is GTSNPN, CDR2 SVGIG, per germline (reference sequence). Here the CDR3 DNA reads TGTGCCTGGAGTGTACCGGGCAGTCCGCCACAGTCCTACGAGCAGTACTTC. Amino acids: CAWSVPGSPPQSYEQYF.

The chain joins TRBV28 to TRBJ2-7; 11 nucleotides line up with TRBD2. This CDR3 has 16 amino acids. The V and J ends lost 6 bases and 6 bases, in that order; junction bases with no gene match: 13. Germline CDR1 MDHEN, CDR2 SYDVKM. CDR3 DNA sequence: TGTGCCAGCAGGACGACTAGCGGGACAGCGTTGGGCGAGCAGTACTTC. Translated, it gives CASRTTSGTALGEQYF.

The J gene is TRBJ1-1, the V gene TRBV28; D gene unclear. Trimming removed 6 bases at V and 1 base at J, with 15 bases between. Germline lookup yields CDR1 MDHEN and CDR2 SYDVKM. This CDR3 has 15 residues. CDR3 in DNA: TGTGCCAGCAGACACCCGTCTCCCCAGAACACTGAAGCTTTCTTT. Its protein product is CASRHPSPQNTEAFF.